One sample yielded the 17 T cell receptor beta chains listed below, sequenced in a study of blood T cell repertoires in COVID-19. The repertoire was sequenced with immunoSEQ multiplex PCR; TCRdb's copy has only in-frame clones and lacks some. Counted here are some 90,000 clones, roughly 90% occurring once; the ten biggest clones make up 0.95% to 1.5%. Sequences were obtained from peripheral blood. The receptor set was obtained from a man older than 75 with active or convalescent COVID-19.

CDR3: CASSQGAGGPLNEQFF. CDR3 nucleotide sequence: TGCGCCAGCAGCCAAGGGGCGGGAGGGCCTCTCAATGAGCAGTTCTTC. This chain connects TRBV4-3 to TRBJ2-1, with 9 bases fitting TRBD2. J gave up 6 bases and V 1 base, and 7 bases lay outside the gene matches. The germline gives CDR1 LGHNA, CDR2 YSLEER. The CDR3 covers 16 residues.

This sequence joins TRBV7-8 and TRBJ2-1; TRBD1 agrees at 11 bases. V lost 5 bases, J lost 13 bases, and 4 bases stayed unmatched. Germline CDR1 is SGHVS and CDR2 is FQNEAQ. CDR3 length equals 12 residues. CDR3 sequence (DNA): TGTGCCAGCAGCCGGGACAGGGGGAATCAGTTCTTC. Protein: CASSRDRGNQFF.

This rearrangement joins TRBV19 to TRBJ2-6; 7 bases line up with TRBD1. The CDR3 consists of 15 residues. CDR1 and CDR2 from the germline V gene are LNHDA and SQIVND (reference sequence). V dropped 4 bases and J dropped 4; count of bases not matched to a gene: 4. The CDR3 protein is CASSNRGAGANVLTF. In DNA, the CDR3 is TGTGCCAGTAGTAACAGGGGTGCCGGGGCCAACGTCCTGACTTTC.

The rearrangement links TRBV7-9 to TRBJ2-1; TRBD2 matches at 11 bases. Germline values: CDR1 SEHNR, CDR2 FQNEAQ (reference sequence). The junction had 4 bases not matched to a gene; V was cut back by 4 bases and J by 2 bases. The CDR3 contains 16 residues. The CDR3 DNA follows: TGTGCCAGCAGCTCCTGGGGACTAGCGGCCTACAATGAGCAGTTCTTC. It yields the protein CASSSWGLAAYNEQFF.

The rearrangement uses TRBV29-1 and TRBJ2-1; D is unclear. Germline assignment: CDR1 SQVTM and CDR2 ANQGSEA. With 1 base removed from V and 14 bases from J, the gap between germline ends came to 9 bases. The CDR3 is 10 amino acids. CDR3 amino acids: CSVEGAWEFF. CDR3 DNA sequence: TGCAGCGTTGAAGGGGCCTGGGAGTTCTTC.

The chain has TRBV18 and TRBJ2-1, with 9 bases fitting TRBD1. The CDR3 runs 15 residues. The V gene end was trimmed by 6 bases and the J gene end by 9 bases; junction bases not matched to a gene: 12. Germline V gene sequence: CDR1 KGHSH, CDR2 LQKENI. The CDR3: CASSLTSGQGFEQFF. The CDR3, as DNA: TGTGCCAGCTCGCTCACCTCGGGACAGGGATTTGAGCAGTTCTTC.

The sample holds one count of this clone. The V and J genes are TRBV28 and TRBJ1-2; 8 bases are shared with TRBD1. The V segment lost 6 bases and the J segment 5 bases; nucleotides outside the gene matches: 8. The CDR3 is 14 residues long. From germline, CDR1 is MDHEN and CDR2 SYDVKM. The CDR3 spells CASRVGQGIYGYTF. CDR3 DNA sequence: TGTGCCAGCAGGGTAGGACAGGGAATATATGGCTACACCTTC.

The chain recombines TRBV4-3 with TRBJ2-1; 10 nucleotides agree with TRBD1. The V gene's germline CDR1 is LGHNA and CDR2 YSLEER. The CDR3 runs to 15 residues. V gave up 2 bases and J gave up 7 bases; unmatched junction bases: 5. CDR3: CASSQRQGAWNEQFF. The CDR3 DNA reads TGCGCCAGCAGCCAAAGACAGGGGGCTTGGAATGAGCAGTTCTTC.

V gene TRBV5-6 combines with J gene TRBJ2-7, with 8 bases identical to TRBD2. The junction had 10 bases not matched to a gene; V was cut back by 3 bases and J by 5 bases. The CDR3 spans 15 residues. CDR1 and CDR2 (germline): SGHDT, YYEEEE. This chain's CDR3 is CASSSKREKPHEQYF. The CDR3 DNA sequence: TGTGCCAGCAGCTCCAAGCGGGAGAAACCCCACGAGCAGTACTTC.

The rearrangement uses TRBV6-5 and TRBJ2-7; 8 bases map to TRBD2. This CDR3 region has 15 residues. Per the germline V gene, CDR1 is MNHEY and CDR2 is SVGAGI. Germline trimming cut 6 bases from V and 4 bases from J; bases unmatched to any gene: 11. The CDR3 DNA is TGTGCCAGCAGCGATGGAAGACTAGCGATTTACGAGCAGTACTTC. Its translation: CASSDGRLAIYEQYF.

This chain connects TRBV5-1 to TRBJ2-1; 8 nucleotides line up with TRBD1. Germline CDR1 SGHRS, CDR2 YFSETQ. The CDR3 sequence is 16 residues long. After removal of 5 bases from V and 8 bases from J, the junction contained 15 bases not matched to a gene. The CDR3 sequence: CASSRRGQIRLHEQFF. CDR3 DNA: TGCGCCAGCAGTCGCAGGGGGCAAATAAGATTACATGAGCAGTTCTTC. The complete variable domain, with remaining parts taken from reference TRBV5-1 and TRBJ2-1, reads KAGVTQTPRYLIKTRGQQVTLSCSPISGHRSVSWYQQTPGQGLQFLFEYFSETQRNKGNFPGRFSGRQFSNSRSEMNVSTLELGDSALYLCASSRRGQIRLHEQFFGPGTRLTVL.

The chain joins TRBV9 to TRBJ2-5, with a tentative D call TRBD2 (5 bases). Germline V gene lookup returns CDR1 SGDLS and CDR2 YYNGEE. The CDR3 length is 14 residues. Trimming cost V 3 bases and J 5 bases, with 14 bases left between them. CDR3 DNA: TGTGCCAGCAGCGCTCAAATTACGGGGGAGACCCAGTACTTC. Its translation is CASSAQITGETQYF. The whole variable domain, remainder taken from reference TRBV9 and TRBJ2-5, is DSGVTQTPKHLITATGQRVTLRCSPRSGDLSVYWYQQSLDQGLQFLIQYYNGEERAKGNILERFSAQQFPDLHSELNLSSLELGDSALYFCASSAQITGETQYFGPGTRLLVL.

The chain uses TRBV4-3 and TRBJ2-3; D gene unclear. Germline CDR1 is LGHNA and CDR2 is YSLEER. Trimming cost V 0 bases and J 0 bases, with 10 bases left between them. The CDR3 length is 16 residues. The CDR3 nucleotides read TGCGCCAGCAGCCAAGATAACTGGTTTAGCACAGATACGCAGTATTTT. Its protein is CASSQDNWFSTDTQYF.

The chain couples TRBV9 to TRBJ2-3, with a weak D call TRBD2 (6 bases). Trimming pared 3 bases from V and 0 bases from J, leaving 11 bases between. Per the germline V gene, CDR1 is SGDLS and CDR2 is YYNGEE. The length of the CDR3 is 15 residues. Here the CDR3 reads CASSETGTSTDTQYF. The CDR3, as DNA: TGTGCCAGCAGCGAAACCGGGACTAGCACAGATACGCAGTATTTT.

The DNA of the CDR3 is TGTGCCAGTAGTATGGTCCGGACTGCACCCTACGAGCAGTACTTC. This sequence encodes CASSMVRTAPYEQYF. The genes are TRBV19 and TRBJ2-7; D perhaps matches TRBD2 (5 bases). The CDR3 totals 15 residues. V was cut by 3 bases and J by 2 bases, with 14 bases left in between. Per the germline V gene, CDR1 is LNHDA and CDR2 is SQIVND (reference sequence).

V and J are TRBV19 and TRBJ1-1; D possibly corresponds to TRBD1 (6 bases). CDR1 and CDR2 from the germline V gene are LNHDA and SQIVND (reference sequence). V lost 9 bases to trimming and J lost 0 bases, with 11 bases between them. This CDR3 contains 13 residues. CDR3 loop: CASTGTLNTEAFF. CDR3 bases: TGTGCCAGCACCGGGACACTGAACACTGAAGCTTTCTTT.

The gene calls are TRBV19 and TRBJ2-5; 7 bases are shared with TRBD2. Per the germline V gene, CDR1 is LNHDA and CDR2 is SQIVND (reference sequence). The junction had 7 bases not matched to a gene; V was cut back by 1 base and J by 5 bases. This CDR3 is 15 amino acids long. For the CDR3, the DNA is TGTGCCAGTAGTATAGTTGGGAGGGGCCGGGAGACCCAGTACTTC. This sequence encodes CASSIVGRGRETQYF.